This TCR beta chain was retrieved from a study of blood T cell repertoires in COVID-19. About the research overall: Samples of COVID-19 (acute and convalescent) were obtained from the United States, Italy and Spain. The cDNA or gDNA used as material had been derived from T cells, B-cell-depleted T cells, or PBMCs.

Per the study methods: Reference gene primer amplification in the assay estimated nucleated cell counts. Method: immunoSEQ multiplex PCR; TCRdb's copy keeps in-frame clones and lacks some. D and trimming come from the DNA, and the V and J calls and clone size come from that table. This sample has about 130,000 clones; nearly 70% occur once, and the top ten carry 1.9%. This receptor was taken from a woman between 65 and 79 years old with acute or convalescent COVID-19. Specimen: peripheral blood.

CDR3 region: CAWSSGVAGNTIYF. Written as DNA, the CDR3 is TGTGCCTGGAGCTCCGGGGTTGCTGGAAACACCATATATTTT. The J gene is TRBJ1-3, the V gene TRBV30, with unresolved D. This CDR3 spans 14 amino acids. V lost 3 bases and J lost 2, with 11 bases in between. The germline V gene encodes CDR1 GTSNPN and CDR2 SVGIG (reference sequence). The full variable domain, with the rest looked up from reference TRBV30 and TRBJ1-3, is SQTIHQWPATLVQPVGSPLSLECTVEGTSNPNLYWYRQAAGRGLQLLFYSVGIGQISSEVPQNLSASRPQDRQFILSSKKLLLSDSGFYLCAWSSGVAGNTIYFGEGSWLTVV.